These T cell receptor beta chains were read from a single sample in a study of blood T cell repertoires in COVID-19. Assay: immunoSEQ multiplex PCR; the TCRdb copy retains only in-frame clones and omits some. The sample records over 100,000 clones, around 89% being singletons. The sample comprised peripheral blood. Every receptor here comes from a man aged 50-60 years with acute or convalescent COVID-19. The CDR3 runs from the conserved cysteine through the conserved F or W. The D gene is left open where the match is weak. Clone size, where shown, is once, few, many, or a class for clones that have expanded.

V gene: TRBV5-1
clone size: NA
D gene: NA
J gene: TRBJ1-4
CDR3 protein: CASSRTGMREKLFF
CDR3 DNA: TGCGCCAGCAGCAGGACGGGAATGAGGGAAAAACTGTTTTTT

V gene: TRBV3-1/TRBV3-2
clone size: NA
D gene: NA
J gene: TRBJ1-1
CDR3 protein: CASSRTGFTEAFF
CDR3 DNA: TGTGCCAGCAGCAGAACAGGGTTCACTGAAGCTTTCTTT

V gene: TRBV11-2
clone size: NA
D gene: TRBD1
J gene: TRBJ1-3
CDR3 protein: CASSRDRVRGNTIYF
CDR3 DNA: TGTGCCAGCAGCCGTGACAGGGTGCGTGGAAACACCATATATTTT

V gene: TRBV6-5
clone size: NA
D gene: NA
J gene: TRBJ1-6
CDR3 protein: CASRSGRDNSPLHF
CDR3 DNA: TGTGCCAGCAGGAGCGGACGGGATAATTCACCCCTCCACTTT

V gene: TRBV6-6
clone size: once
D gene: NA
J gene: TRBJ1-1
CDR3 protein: CASRKGTSGVF
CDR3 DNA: TGTGCCAGCAGAAAGGGGACCTCAGGGGTCTTT

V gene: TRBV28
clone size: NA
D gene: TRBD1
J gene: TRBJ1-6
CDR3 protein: CASSWFLGTGVSPLHF
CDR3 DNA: TGTGCCAGCAGTTGGTTTCTTGGGACAGGGGTCTCACCCCTCCACTTT

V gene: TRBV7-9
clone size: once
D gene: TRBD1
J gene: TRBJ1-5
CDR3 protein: CASSLYGQGMNQPQHF
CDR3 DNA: TGTGCCAGCAGCTTATACGGACAGGGGATGAATCAGCCCCAGCATTTT

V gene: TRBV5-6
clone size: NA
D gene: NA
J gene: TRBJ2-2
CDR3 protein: CASSPLSGTGELFF
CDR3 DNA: TGTGCCAGCAGCCCGCTGTCGGGGACCGGGGAGCTGTTTTTT

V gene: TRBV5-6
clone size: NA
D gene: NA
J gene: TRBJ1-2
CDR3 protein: CASSFVNRATNYGYTF
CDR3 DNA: TGTGCCAGCAGCTTCGTCAACAGGGCAACTAACTATGGCTACACCTTC

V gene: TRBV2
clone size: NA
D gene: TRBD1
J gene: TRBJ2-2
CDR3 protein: CASSERTGGSGELFF
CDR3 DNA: TGTGCCAGCAGTGAACGGACAGGGGGTTCTGGGGAGCTGTTTTTT

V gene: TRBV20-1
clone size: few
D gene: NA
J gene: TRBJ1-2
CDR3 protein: CSAPGIYGYTF
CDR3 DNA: TGCAGTGCTCCGGGGATCTATGGCTACACCTTC

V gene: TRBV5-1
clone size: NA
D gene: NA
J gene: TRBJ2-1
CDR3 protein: CASSLATNGRPYNEQFF
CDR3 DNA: TGCGCCAGCAGCTTGGCTACTAACGGGAGACCCTACAATGAGCAGTTCTTC

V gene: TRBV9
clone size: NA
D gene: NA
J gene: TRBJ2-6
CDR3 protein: CASSVDPAGHRSGANVLTF
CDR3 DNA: TGTGCCAGCAGCGTAGATCCAGCGGGCCACCGCTCTGGGGCCAACGTCCTGACTTTC

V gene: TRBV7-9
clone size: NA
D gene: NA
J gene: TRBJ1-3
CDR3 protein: CASSPSGGNTIYF
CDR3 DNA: TGTGCCAGCAGCCCATCCGGTGGAAACACCATATATTTT

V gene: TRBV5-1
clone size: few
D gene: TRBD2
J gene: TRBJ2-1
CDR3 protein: CASSSAWEGYNEQFF
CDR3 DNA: TGCGCCAGCAGCTCCGCTTGGGAGGGCTACAATGAGCAGTTCTTC

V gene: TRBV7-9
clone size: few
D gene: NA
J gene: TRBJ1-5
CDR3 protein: CASSSGVFNQPQHF
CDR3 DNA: TGTGCCAGCAGCTCCGGGGTATTCAATCAGCCCCAGCATTTT

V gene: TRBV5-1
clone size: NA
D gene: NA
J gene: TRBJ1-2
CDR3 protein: CASSLVQGPEGNYGYTF
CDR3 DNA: TGCGCCAGCAGCTTGGTGCAGGGGCCCGAGGGTAACTATGGCTACACCTTC

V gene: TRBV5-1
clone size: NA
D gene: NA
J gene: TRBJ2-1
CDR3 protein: CASSLDQGRNEQFF
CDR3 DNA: TGCGCCAGCAGCTTGGATCAGGGGAGAAATGAGCAGTTCTTC

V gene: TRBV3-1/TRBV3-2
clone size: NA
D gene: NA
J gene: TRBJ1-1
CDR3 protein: CASSPPGRANTEAFF
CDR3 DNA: TGTGCCAGCAGCCCCCCCGGCAGGGCGAACACTGAAGCTTTCTTT

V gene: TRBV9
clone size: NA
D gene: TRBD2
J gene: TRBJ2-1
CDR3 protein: CASSAHTAGEEDEQFF
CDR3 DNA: TGTGCCAGCAGCGCTCATACAGCGGGAGAGGAGGATGAGCAGTTCTTC

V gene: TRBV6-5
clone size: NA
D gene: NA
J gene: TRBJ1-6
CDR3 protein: CASIGGGAGNSPLHF
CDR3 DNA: TGTGCCAGCATTGGGGGGGGCGCGGGTAATTCACCCCTCCACTTT

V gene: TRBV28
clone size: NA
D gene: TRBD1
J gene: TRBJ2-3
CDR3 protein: CASSQGVDTQYF
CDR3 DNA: TGTGCCAGCAGCCAGGGGGTAGATACGCAGTATTTT

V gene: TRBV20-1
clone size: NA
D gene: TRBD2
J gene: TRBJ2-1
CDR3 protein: CSASPGTRTYNEQFF
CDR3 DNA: TGCAGTGCTAGTCCCGGGACTAGGACCTACAATGAGCAGTTCTTC

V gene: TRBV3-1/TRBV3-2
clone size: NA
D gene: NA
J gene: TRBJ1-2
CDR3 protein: CASSIYEAGYTF
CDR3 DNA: TGTGCCAGCAGCATATACGAGGCCGGCTACACCTTC

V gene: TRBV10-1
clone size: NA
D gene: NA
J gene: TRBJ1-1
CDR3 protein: CASSNPGGEAFF
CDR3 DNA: TGCGCCAGCAGTAACCCTGGCGGGGAAGCTTTCTTT

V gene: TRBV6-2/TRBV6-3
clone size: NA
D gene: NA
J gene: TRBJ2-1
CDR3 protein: CASSSGGTLNEQFF
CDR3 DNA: TGTGCCAGCAGTTCCGGCGGGACCCTGAATGAGCAGTTCTTC

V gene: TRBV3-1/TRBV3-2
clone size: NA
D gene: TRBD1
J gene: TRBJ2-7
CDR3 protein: CASSLLGQGSHEQYF
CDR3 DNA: TGTGCCAGCAGCCTACTGGGACAGGGGAGCCACGAGCAGTACTTC

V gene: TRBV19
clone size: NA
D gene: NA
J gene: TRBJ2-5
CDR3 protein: CASIDREETQYF
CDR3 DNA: TGTGCCAGCATCGACCGGGAGGAGACCCAGTACTTC

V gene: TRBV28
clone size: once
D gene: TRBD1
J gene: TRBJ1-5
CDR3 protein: CASRDDRGNQPQHF
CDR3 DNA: TGTGCCAGCAGGGACGACAGGGGGAATCAGCCCCAGCATTTT

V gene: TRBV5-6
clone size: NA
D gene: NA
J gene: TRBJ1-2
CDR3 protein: CASSFQGNNYGYTF
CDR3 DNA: TGTGCCAGCAGCTTCCAGGGGAATAACTATGGCTACACCTTC

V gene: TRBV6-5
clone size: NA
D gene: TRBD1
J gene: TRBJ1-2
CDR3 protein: CASKGTASEGYTF
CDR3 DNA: TGTGCCAGCAAGGGGACAGCTTCTGAAGGCTACACCTTC

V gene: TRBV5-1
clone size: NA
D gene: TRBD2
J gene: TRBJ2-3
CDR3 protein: CASSLPRGEITDTQYF
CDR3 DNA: TGCGCCAGCAGCTTGCCCCGGGGGGAGATCACAGATACGCAGTATTTT

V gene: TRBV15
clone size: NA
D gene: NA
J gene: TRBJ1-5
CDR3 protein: CATSRDPNSNQPQHF
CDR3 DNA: TGTGCCACCAGCAGAGATCCCAATAGCAATCAGCCCCAGCATTTT

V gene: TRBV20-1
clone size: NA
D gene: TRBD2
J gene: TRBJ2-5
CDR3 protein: CSASGEGASGETQYF
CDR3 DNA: TGCAGTGCTAGTGGGGAGGGAGCATCGGGGGAGACCCAGTACTTC

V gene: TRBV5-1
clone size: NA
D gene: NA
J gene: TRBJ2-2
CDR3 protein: CASSTRTTNTGELFF
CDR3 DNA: TGCGCCAGCAGCACCCGAACAACGAACACCGGGGAGCTGTTTTTT

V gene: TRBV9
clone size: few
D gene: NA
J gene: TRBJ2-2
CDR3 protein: CASSSAGLAGELFF
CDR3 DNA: TGTGCCAGCAGCAGCGCGGGGTTAGCCGGGGAGCTGTTTTTT

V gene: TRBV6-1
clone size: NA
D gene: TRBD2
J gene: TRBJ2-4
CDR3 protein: CASSGGTSGAPRVNIQYF
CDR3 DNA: TGTGCCAGCAGTGGAGGGACTAGCGGGGCCCCTCGAGTAAACATTCAGTACTTC

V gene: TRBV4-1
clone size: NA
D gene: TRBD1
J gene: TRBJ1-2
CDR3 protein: CASSQGVQGEYGYTF
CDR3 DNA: TGCGCCAGCAGCCAAGGGGTACAGGGGGAGTATGGCTACACCTTC

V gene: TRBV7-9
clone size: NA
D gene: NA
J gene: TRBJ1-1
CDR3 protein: CASSLQGHVTEAFF
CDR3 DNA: TGTGCCAGCAGCTTACAGGGGCACGTCACTGAAGCTTTCTTT

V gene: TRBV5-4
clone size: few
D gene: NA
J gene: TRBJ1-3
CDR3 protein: CASSTDSLSGNTIYF
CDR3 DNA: TGTGCCAGCAGTACGGACAGCCTCTCTGGAAACACCATATATTTT